This TCR beta chain is from a study of cytotoxic CD8 clonotypes in ibrutinib-treated CLL (dated by TCRdb to the early 2020s). With respect to the entire study: The cohort had about a dozen relapsed/refractory and approximately 14 treatment-naive patients; some 17 were IGHV unmutated. Response samples were taken after a median of about a year on treatment, ranging from roughly 6 to 36 months. Cryopreserved peripheral blood mononuclear cells were obtained before treatment, at response, and at either sustained remission or disease progression. Every remission and progressive disease sample was obtained while ibrutinib was still being received by the patients. Of the approximately 94 people in the trial, 26 had longitudinal samples available. On average, each sample yielded around 250,000 productive templates and around 98,000 productive rearrangements. Responses were partial in roughly 24 patients and complete in 2; after median about 63 months follow-up, approximately 15 stayed in remission and about twelve progressed. Study-wide findings and limitations: Public clonotypes were rare and either shrank or stayed stable during treatment, and the rise in clonality at ibrutinib response reflected expansion of private clonotypes. Baseline clonality exceeded that of age-matched healthy donors and correlated strongly with circulating CD8+ T-cell counts. Lymph node repertoires were not examined, and the timing of sampling was not matched between patients in sustained remission and those whose disease progressed. Clonality increased at ibrutinib response, stayed stable in sustained remission, and fell back toward baseline at progression.

Each clonotype received, on average, 10x coverage in deep resolution sequencing performed on a MiSeq, where the target depth lay between 1 in 1 million and 1 in 200,000 T cells. TCR beta libraries were generated with the immunoSEQ hsTCRB Kit. Regarding the original processing steps: The data were analyzed with ImmunoSEQ Analyzer and ImmunoSEQ Data Assistant, and V, D and J gene assignments followed IMGT definitions. Clonality, with values ranging from 0 to 1, was calculated as one minus the normalized Shannon entropy of productive rearrangement frequencies. Only overrepresented clonotypes making up at least 0.05% of the repertoire of each patient were included in the public clonotype analysis. Thirteen age-matched healthy donor repertoires from immuneACCESS were used as controls for clonality. TCRdb retrieved this table from immuneACCESS and kept in-frame rearrangements only. Not all clones are present; in checked studies, unresolved V genes account for under half, and no reason is known for the remainder. For V, J and clone size, that table is used; D and trimming come from the DNA. This sample gives roughly 170,000 clones in total; approximately 80% of them show up just once. The leading ten clones occupy about 4.5% of the sample.

Interpreted using the paper, the time point label stands for: approximately 25 months on ibrutinib. For TCR beta library preparation, approximately 2 micrograms of genomic DNA were extracted from the cryopreserved PBMCs. High-throughput TCR beta sequencing was performed on longitudinal blood samples from CLL patients receiving ibrutinib monotherapy. The patients took part in an open-label, single-center phase 2 trial of ibrutinib monotherapy. This clone was recorded only once. The clone's antigen remains unknown. The sample holds no much larger clone one base away, and base qualities are not on file. The clonotype comes from a human donor with chronic lymphocytic leukemia. Here the sequenced sample was PBMCs, taken after 24 months of ibrutinib treatment.

The bases read TGTGCCAGCAGCTTAGTAACAAACTACGAGCAGTACTTC. Translated, it gives CASSLVTNYEQYF. The chain links TRBV11-2 with TRBJ2-7; no D gene call is confident. At the junction V is shortened by 1 base and J by 3 bases, with 7 bases in between. CDR1 SGHAT and CDR2 FQNNGV were looked up in the germline V gene. From the cysteine through the phenylalanine, the CDR3 covers 13 amino acids. The CDR3 DNA has 39 bases and is translated from base 1. Extended through the reference TRBV11-2 and TRBJ2-7 proteins, this CDR3 yields the full variable domain: EAGVAQSPRYKIIEKRQSVAFWCNPISGHATLYWYQQILGQGPKLLIQFQNNGVVDDSQLPKDRFSAERLKGVDSTLKIQPAKLEDSAVYLCASSLVTNYEQYFGPGTRLTVT.